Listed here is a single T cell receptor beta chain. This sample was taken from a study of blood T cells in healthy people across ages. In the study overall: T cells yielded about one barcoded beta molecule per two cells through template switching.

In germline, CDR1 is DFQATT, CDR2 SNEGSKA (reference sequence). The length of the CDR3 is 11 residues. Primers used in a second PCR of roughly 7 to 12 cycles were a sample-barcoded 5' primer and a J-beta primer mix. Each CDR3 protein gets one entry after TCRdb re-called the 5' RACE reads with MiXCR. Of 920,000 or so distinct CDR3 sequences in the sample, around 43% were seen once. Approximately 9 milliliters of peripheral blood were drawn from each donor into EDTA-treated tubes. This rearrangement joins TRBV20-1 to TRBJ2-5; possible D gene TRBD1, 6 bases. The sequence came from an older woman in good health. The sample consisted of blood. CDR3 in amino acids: CSSGQQETQYF. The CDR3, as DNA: TGCAGCTCGGGACAACAAGAGACCCAGTACTTC.